This TCR beta chain was captured in a study of shared clonotypes between healthy human individuals. The table came from immunoSEQ multiplex PCR; TCRdb's copy has only in-frame clones and leaves some out. Of 550,000 to 700,000 clones listed, around 73% are singletons. Study-wide findings and caveats: Genetic and exposure-history diversity was limited by the few donors.

Donors comprised only Caucasian adults living in Nashville, Tennessee. In the CD4+ fraction, cells were divided into CD45RA+ naive and CD45RA-negative memory subsets. Worth noting for this clone: Its matching antigen is unknown.

The V gene lost 4 bases and the J gene lost 2 bases, with 11 bases spanning the gap. The CDR3 spans 14 residues. CDR1 is MGHRA and CDR2 is YSYEKL in the germline V gene. The V call is TRBV4-1, the J call TRBJ2-5, with D unclear. Sequenced input: memory CD4+ T cells sorted from blood. Stated subset: CD45RA-negative fraction. The source of this sequence is a woman aged 25 to 39 in good health. This CDR3 is CASSRTSSQETQYF. CDR3 bases: TGCGCCAGCAGCCGAACATCGAGTCAAGAGACCCAGTACTTC.